This TCR beta chain was captured in a study of monozygotic twins with inflammatory bowel disease. Study results and limitations: Against healthy co-twins, IBD patients had lower TCRbeta diversity (measured by inverse Simpson).

Eight separate reactions per sample served to make cDNA. The cDNA of both the TCRalpha and TCRbeta chains was subjected to two nested PCRs of approximately 16 and 10 cycles. TCRdb re-called the 5' RACE reads, yielding one record per CDR3 amino acid sequence without DNA. The listing records around 450,000 distinct CDR3 sequences. CDR1 is SQVTM and CDR2 is ANQGSEA in the germline V gene. This CDR3 contains 15 residues. On this clonotype: The target antigen is unknown.

This sequence joins TRBV29-1 and TRBJ2-2; the D call of TRBD2 rests on TCRdb alone, since no DNA is present to check it. The sample was blood. The TCR sequence derives from a human donor with ulcerative colitis or Crohn's disease, or a healthy co-twin of an affected twin (not recorded which). CDR3 sequence reads: CSASETSDSTGELFF.